One and the same sample provided the 22 T cell receptor beta chains below, sequenced in a study of control samples from healthy donors and cancer patients. The method was immunoSEQ multiplex PCR; TCRdb's version includes in-frame clones alone and lacks a portion of them. The repertoire holds under 200,000 clones, with about 93% as singletons. The sequenced sample was blood. These receptors were collected from a woman between 55 and 75 years old in good health.

This clone was seen a few times. The chain couples TRBV5-1 to TRBJ2-3; unclear D gene. Trimming shortened V by 0 bases and J by 0 bases, and 11 bases separated the two germline ends. The CDR3 has 16 amino acids. Germline assignment: CDR1 SGHRS and CDR2 YFSETQ. The CDR3 nucleotides read TGCGCCAGCAGCTTGGTGGCAGGCCATAGCACAGATACGCAGTATTTT. Translation gives CASSLVAGHSTDTQYF.

The chain joins TRBV6-6 to TRBJ2-3, with D possibly being TRBD1 or TRBD2 (5 bases each). CDR3 size: 17 residues. Trimming took off 5 bases at V and 0 bases at J, with 18 bases between the two ends. Germline V gene sequence: CDR1 MNHNY, CDR2 SVGAGI (reference sequence). In DNA, the CDR3 is TGTGCCAGCAGTCGGGGCCTCGGAGTTCCTAGCACAGATACGCAGTATTTT. Translation: CASSRGLGVPSTDTQYF.

This chain links TRBV30 with TRBJ1-3; D possibly corresponds to TRBD1 (5 bases). V lost 5 bases to trimming and J lost 3 bases, with 8 bases between them. The CDR3 has 12 residues. CDR1 is GTSNPN and CDR2 is SVGIG in the germline V gene (reference sequence). The CDR3 DNA reads TGTGCCTGGTTTGACAGTGGAAACACCATATATTTT. It is translated as CAWFDSGNTIYF.

The V call is TRBV19, the J call TRBJ2-7; 10 positions match TRBD2. CDR3 length equals 15 residues. Unmatched junction bases numbered 10, after V lost 2 bases and J lost 9 bases. The germline CDR1 and CDR2 sequences are LNHDA and SQIVND (reference sequence). The CDR3 region is CASSILSGGADVQYF. The CDR3 nucleotides are TGTGCCAGTAGTATACTGAGCGGGGGGGCCGACGTGCAGTACTTC.

This clone was seen only a few times. The genes are TRBV3-1 (or the pseudogene TRBV3-2) and TRBJ2-2; D remains ambiguous. This CDR3 has 14 amino acids. Trimming cost V 4 bases and J 4 bases, with 10 bases left between them. Germline CDR1 is LGHDT and CDR2 is YNNKEL (reference sequence). For the CDR3, the DNA is TGTGCCAGCAGCCCCCTATATAGCACCGGGGAGCTGTTTTTT. Its protein is CASSPLYSTGELFF.

This clone was observed once. The V gene is TRBV7-9, the J gene TRBJ1-1, with 7 bases aligning to TRBD1. This CDR3 is 14 amino acids long. The J segment lost 1 base and the V segment lost 5 bases, leaving 4 bases of the junction unmatched. Germline V CDR1 and CDR2: SEHNR, FQNEAQ (reference sequence). This chain's CDR3 is CASSRQGANTEAFF. The DNA for the CDR3 is TGTGCCAGCAGCCGACAGGGTGCGAACACTGAAGCTTTCTTT.

The J gene is TRBJ1-3, the V gene TRBV9; D call uncertain. The CDR3 extends over 16 amino acids. Germline CDR1 SGDLS, CDR2 YYNGEE. V shed 4 bases and J shed 0 bases, with 14 bases lying between them. The CDR3 coding sequence is TGTGCCAGCAGCCCCTCCCCCCGAGACTCTGGAAACACCATATATTTT. It translates to CASSPSPRDSGNTIYF. Looking up the rest from reference TRBV9 and TRBJ1-3 gives the full variable domain: DSGVTQTPKHLITATGQRVTLRCSPRSGDLSVYWYQQSLDQGLQFLIQYYNGEERAKGNILERFSAQQFPDLHSELNLSSLELGDSALYFCASSPSPRDSGNTIYFGEGSWLTVV.

This clone has just a few counts. The chain couples TRBV19 to TRBJ1-5, with 11 bases identical to TRBD1. Germline trimming cut 6 bases from V and 6 bases from J; bases unmatched to any gene: 7. The CDR3 extends over 15 amino acids. Germline loops: CDR1 LNHDA, CDR2 SQIVND (reference sequence). The CDR3 region is CASRGQGGVVQPQHF. The CDR3, as DNA: TGTGCCAGTAGGGGACAGGGGGGAGTTGTTCAGCCCCAGCATTTT.

The chain has TRBV29-1 and TRBJ2-5, with D possibly TRBD1 on 6 matching bases. The CDR3 is made up of 12 amino acids. Trimming took off 5 bases at V and 0 bases at J, with 7 bases between the two ends. The V gene's germline CDR1 is SQVTM and CDR2 ANQGSEA. The DNA of the CDR3 is TGCAGCGTTCGACAGGACCAAGAGACCCAGTACTTC. Translated, it gives CSVRQDQETQYF.

The chain has TRBV19 and TRBJ2-7; D is unresolved. Trimming pared 3 bases from V and 8 bases from J, leaving 14 bases between. CDR3 length: 13 residues. From germline, CDR1 is LNHDA and CDR2 SQIVND (reference sequence). This CDR3 is CASSIEDRGKQYF. The CDR3 nucleotides read TGTGCCAGTAGTATTGAGGATCGTGGGAAGCAGTACTTC.

The V and J genes are TRBV29-1 and TRBJ1-6, with 9 bases fitting TRBD1. After removal of 7 bases from V and 6 bases from J, the junction contained 4 bases not matched to a gene. Germline values: CDR1 SQVTM, CDR2 ANQGSEA. The CDR3 loop spans 13 amino acids. CDR3 amino acids: CSAKDRGNSPLHF. The CDR3, as DNA: TGCAGCGCCAAGGACAGGGGTAATTCACCCCTCCACTTT. Using reference TRBV29-1 and TRBJ1-6 for the parts outside the CDR3, the full variable domain is SAVISQKPSRDICQRGTSLTIQCQVDSQVTMMFWYRQQPGQSLTLIATANQGSEATYESGFVIDKFPISRPNLTFSTLTVSNMSPEDSSIYLCSAKDRGNSPLHFGNGTRLTVT.

The CDR3 loop reads CASRRTSGGGELFF. In DNA, the CDR3 is TGTGCCAGCAGACGGACTAGCGGGGGCGGGGAGCTGTTTTTT. The rearrangement uses TRBV7-2 and TRBJ2-2; 13 bases align to TRBD2. V was pared by 6 bases and J by 7 bases, with 2 bases of the junction left unmatched. This CDR3 is built from 14 residues. Germline values: CDR1 SGHTA, CDR2 FQGNSA.

The genes are TRBV24-1 and TRBJ2-2; D perhaps matches TRBD2 (5 bases). V was cut by 5 bases and J by 5 bases, with 11 bases left in between. The CDR3 loop spans 14 amino acids. The germline V gene encodes CDR1 KGHDR and CDR2 SFDVKD. CDR3 sequence (DNA): TGTGCCACCAGTGCGTCCAGAGGGACCGGGGAGCTGTTTTTT. It specifies CATSASRGTGELFF.

The rearrangement uses TRBV14 and TRBJ2-5; D might be TRBD1 (6 bases). Germline values: CDR1 SGHDN, CDR2 FVKESK. CDR3 length equals 15 residues. V lost 4 bases, J lost 6 bases, and 18 bases lay in between. For the CDR3, the DNA is TGTGCCAGCAGCCGAGACCTAGGCAGGGGACAGACCCAGTACTTC. The encoded protein is CASSRDLGRGQTQYF.

The chain is built from TRBV5-1 and TRBJ1-1; the D gene is possibly TRBD1 (6 bases). Trimming shortened V by 0 bases and J by 8 bases, and 14 bases separated the two germline ends. The CDR3 contains 14 residues. In germline, CDR1 is SGHRS, CDR2 YFSETQ. The chain's CDR3 is CASSLGQPGQEAFF. The DNA of the CDR3 is TGCGCCAGCAGCTTGGGACAGCCCGGACAGGAAGCTTTCTTT.

V gene TRBV27 combines with J gene TRBJ2-3; 7 bases are shared with TRBD2. The V gene's germline CDR1 is MNHEY and CDR2 SMNVEV (reference sequence). V shed 9 bases and J 0 bases; nucleotides not matched to a gene: 9. The CDR3 is 15 amino acids. The CDR3 nucleotides are TGTGCCAGTCATTACGCGGGGGTGAGCACAGATACGCAGTATTTT. Encoded protein: CASHYAGVSTDTQYF.

DNA for the CDR3: TGTGCCAGCAGCAAAGGGACTATCGACGAGCAGTACTTC. It translates to CASSKGTIDEQYF. V gene TRBV7-3 combines with J gene TRBJ2-7, with 7 bases fitting TRBD2. Germline assignment: CDR1 SGHTA and CDR2 FQGTGA. The CDR3 consists of 13 residues. V lost 5 bases to trimming and J lost 5 bases; unmatched junction nucleotides: 6. Supplemented by reference TRBV7-3 and TRBJ2-7, the full variable domain reads GAGVSQTPSNKVTEKGKYVELRCDPISGHTALYWYRQSLGQGPEFLIYFQGTGAADDSGLPNDRFFAVRPEGSVSTLKIQRTERGDSAVYLCASSKGTIDEQYFGPGTRLTVT.

This chain links TRBV18 with TRBJ1-2, with D uncertain. The germline gives CDR1 KGHSH, CDR2 LQKENI. CDR3 size: 14 residues. The V end lost 1 base, the J end lost 5 bases, and 11 bases lay between the germline ends. The CDR3 region is CASSPRPATYGYTF. CDR3 sequence (DNA): TGTGCCAGCTCACCACGGCCGGCGACTTATGGCTACACCTTC. The full variable domain, in which reference TRBV18 and TRBJ1-2 provide the parts outside the CDR3, is NAGVMQNPRHLVRRRGQEARLRCSPMKGHSHVYWYRQLPEEGLKFMVYLQKENIIDESGMPKERFSAEFPKEGPSILRIQQVVRGDSAAYFCASSPRPATYGYTFGSGTRLTVV.

The CDR3 nucleotides read TGTGCCAGCAGCCCCCGGGACACCCGCTCTGGAAACACCATATATTTT. It yields the protein CASSPRDTRSGNTIYF. The chain couples TRBV7-2 to TRBJ1-3, with D perhaps TRBD1 (6 bases). Per the germline V gene, CDR1 is SGHTA and CDR2 is FQGNSA. CDR3 size: 16 residues. Between the trimmed V and J ends, which lost 5 bases and 0 bases, there was a span of 14 bases.

In this sample, this clone turned up once. The rearrangement joins TRBV4-2 to TRBJ1-2; D is unclear. Germline V gene sequence: CDR1 LGHNA, CDR2 YNFKEQ. V was pared by 0 bases and J by 2 bases, with 16 bases between. This CDR3 spans 17 amino acids. The CDR3 region has the DNA TGTGCCAGCAGCCAAGATAGGTGGACCCTCCCCAACTATGGCTACACCTTC. Translating it yields CASSQDRWTLPNYGYTF.

V and J are TRBV6-5 and TRBJ1-3; 7 bases are shared with TRBD1. The CDR3 runs to 13 residues. Germline CDR1 and CDR2: MNHEY and SVGAGI. J lost 3 bases, V lost 6 bases, and 2 bases had no gene match. This CDR3 reads CASRDRIGNTIYF. The CDR3 DNA is TGTGCCAGCAGGGACAGGATTGGAAACACCATATATTTT.

A remark on this clone: The junction does not match germline at one end; this may be a read error. The chain recombines TRBV29-1 with TRBJ1-2; D remains unclear. Germline V gives CDR1 SQVTM, CDR2 ANQGSEA. The CDR3 is 12 residues long. CDR3: CSVEGGWYGYTF. CDR3 nucleotide sequence: TGCAGCGTGGAAGGTGGTTGGTATGGCTACACCTTC.